The 30 T cell receptor beta chains in this list originate from one sample, sequenced in a study of cytomegalovirus exposure and HLA in healthy donors. Primers: 60 Vbeta forward and 13 Jbeta reverse. Sequencing used immunoSEQ multiplex PCR; TCRdb keeps in-frame clones, though not all of them. Here the sample spans about 140,000 clones, around 79% being singletons. The specimen sequenced was PBMCs. The receptors come from a woman aged 50 to 60 in good health and CMV-seropositive.

This clone has only a few counts. This chain joins TRBV5-1 and TRBJ2-1, with 9 nucleotides matching TRBD1. Germline assignment: CDR1 SGHRS and CDR2 YFSETQ. This CDR3 contains 15 residues. V dropped 0 bases and J dropped 10; count of bases not matched to a gene: 8. The CDR3 region has the DNA TGCGCCAGCAGCTTGGGACAGGGGGAAAGGATCGAGCAGTTCTTC. It yields the protein CASSLGQGERIEQFF.

This chain joins TRBV2 and TRBJ1-2; D call uncertain. This CDR3 spans 13 amino acids. V was pared by 7 bases and J by 2 bases, with 11 bases between. Germline CDR1 and CDR2: SNHLY and FYNNEI. Here the CDR3 DNA reads TGTGCCAGCACCCTCTTCGGGAACTATGGCTACACCTTC. It is translated as CASTLFGNYGYTF.

In its sample, this clone was seen a few times. J is TRBJ1-4 and V is TRBV4-3; 9 nucleotides match TRBD1. This CDR3 spans 16 amino acids. Looked up from germline, CDR1 is LGHNA and CDR2 is YSLEER. J lost 3 bases, V lost 3 bases, and 5 bases had no gene match. The CDR3 DNA sequence: TGCGCCAGCAGCCAGGGACAGGGAGAGGCTAATGAAAAACTGTTTTTT. It codes for CASSQGQGEANEKLFF.

The chain links TRBV18 to TRBJ1-6; D is uncertain. The CDR3 runs 15 residues. V dropped 3 bases and J dropped 1 base, with 7 bases sitting between them. In germline, CDR1 is KGHSH, CDR2 LQKENI. In nucleotides, the CDR3 is TGTGCCAGCTCACCCCGGGAGTCCTATAATTCACCCCTCCACTTT. Translating gives CASSPRESYNSPLHF. The whole variable domain, remainder taken from reference TRBV18 and TRBJ1-6, is NAGVMQNPRHLVRRRGQEARLRCSPMKGHSHVYWYRQLPEEGLKFMVYLQKENIIDESGMPKERFSAEFPKEGPSILRIQQVVRGDSAAYFCASSPRESYNSPLHFGNGTRLTVT.

V gene TRBV19 combines with J gene TRBJ1-6; a possible D gene is TRBD1 (5 bases). CDR1 LNHDA and CDR2 SQIVND come from the germline V gene (reference sequence). This CDR3 is built from 14 residues. With 7 bases removed from V and 9 bases from J, the gap between germline ends came to 16 bases. The CDR3 bases are TGTGCCAGTACTCCGGGCCAGGGCCGTTCACCCCTCCACTTT. This sequence encodes CASTPGQGRSPLHF. Full variable domain (missing parts from reference TRBV19 and TRBJ1-6): DGGITQSPKYLFRKEGQNVTLSCEQNLNHDAMYWYRQDPGQGLRLIYYSQIVNDFQKGDIAEGYSVSREKKESFPLTVTSAQKNPTAFYLCASTPGQGRSPLHFGNGTRLTVT.

The genes are TRBV5-6 and TRBJ2-1, with D maybe TRBD1 (5 bases). Trimming took off 6 bases at V and 8 bases at J, with 24 bases between the two ends. Germline CDR1 and CDR2: SGHDT and YYEEEE. This CDR3 comprises 16 residues. The CDR3 region has the DNA TGTGCCAGCACCCCTGCGTTAGGGGTGAGCTATTATGAGCAGTTCTTC. This sequence encodes CASTPALGVSYYEQFF.

The CDR3, as DNA: TGTGCCAGCATGATCGGACTAGCGGGGGGAGAGACCCAGTACTTC. It is translated as CASMIGLAGGETQYF. The V call is TRBV6-1, the J call TRBJ2-5; the match to TRBD2 covers 14 bases. J was trimmed by 4 bases and V by 7 bases; bases with no gene match: 5. In germline, CDR1 is MNHNS, CDR2 SASEGT. CDR3 length: 15 amino acids.

Note on this clone: Compared with germline, one end of the junction differs, possibly owing to a read error. This same CDR3 is encoded by further DNA sequences in the sample. The chain is built from TRBV27 and TRBJ2-1, with 8 nucleotides matching TRBD2. Germline V gene lookup returns CDR1 MNHEY and CDR2 SMNVEV (reference sequence). The CDR3 has 16 amino acids. CDR3 in DNA: TGTGCCAGCAGCTCAGCAGCGGGGGAGCTATACAACGAGCAGTTCTTC. Translation gives CASSSAAGELYNEQFF.

This clone is labeled as medium-sized (0.01 to 0.1%). This chain connects TRBV14 to TRBJ1-1; a possible D gene is TRBD1 (6 bases). The CDR3 runs 15 residues. Germline CDR1 and CDR2: SGHDN and FVKESK. V lost 1 base, J lost 3 bases, and 12 bases lay in between. As DNA, the CDR3 is TGTGCCAGCAGCCAAGGGGCCACAGGGCACACTGAAGCTTTCTTT. This codes for CASSQGATGHTEAFF.

The chain has TRBV27 and TRBJ1-2; a possible D gene is TRBD1 (5 bases). This CDR3 region has 14 residues. Germline CDR1 MNHEY, CDR2 SMNVEV (reference sequence). The germline V and J ends were trimmed by 5 bases and 3 bases, with 13 bases remaining between them. The CDR3 protein is CASSPWDSDYGYTF. The CDR3 DNA is TGTGCCAGCAGTCCGTGGGACTCAGACTATGGCTACACCTTC.

The genes are TRBV9 and TRBJ2-2; the match to TRBD2 covers 7 bases. CDR1 is SGDLS and CDR2 is YYNGEE in the germline V gene. This CDR3 is built from 15 residues. The V segment lost 0 bases and the J segment 1 base; nucleotides outside the gene matches: 0. The CDR3 DNA follows: TGTGCCAGCAGCGTAGGCGGGGGGAACACCGGGGAGCTGTTTTTT. This codes for CASSVGGGNTGELFF.

This clone appeared a single time. V usage is TRBV6-1 and J usage is TRBJ1-2; 11 bases are a match to TRBD1. The CDR3 is 17 amino acids. Germline trimming cut 7 bases from V and 4 bases from J; bases unmatched to any gene: 14. The germline V gene has CDR1 MNHNS and CDR2 SASEGT. The CDR3 protein is CASNDGRTGGLAYGYTF. The CDR3 region has the DNA TGTGCCAGCAATGATGGGAGGACAGGGGGCTTAGCCTATGGCTACACCTTC.

This chain joins TRBV10-3 and TRBJ2-2, with D possibly being TRBD1 (5 bases). The germline V and J ends were trimmed by 10 bases and 4 bases, with 16 bases remaining between them. Germline CDR1 reads ENHRY; CDR2 reads SYGVKD. There are 14 residues in the CDR3. The CDR3 spells CATAPGQGTGELFF. In nucleotides, the CDR3 is TGTGCCACCGCCCCAGGGCAGGGCACCGGGGAGCTGTTTTTT.

This clone showed up just a few times. V gene TRBV11-3 combines with J gene TRBJ2-7; TRBD2 might be the D (6 bases). V gave up 5 bases and J gave up 2 bases, with 19 bases separating them. Germline-derived CDR1 and CDR2 are SGHNT and YENEEA. This CDR3 spans 16 amino acids. Here the CDR3 DNA reads TGTGCCAGCAGCGCCCGATCGGCGGGGAGTCCCTACGAGCAGTACTTC. Amino acids: CASSARSAGSPYEQYF. The full variable domain, its missing parts supplied by reference TRBV11-3 and TRBJ2-7, is EAGVVQSPRYKIIEKKQPVAFWCNPISGHNTLYWYLQNLGQGPELLIRYENEEAVDDSQLPKDRFSAERLKGVDSTLKIQPAELGDSAVYLCASSARSAGSPYEQYFGPGTRLTVT.

The V gene is TRBV2, the J gene TRBJ2-3, with TRBD2 matching over 11 bases. The CDR3 is made up of 16 amino acids. The germline V gene encodes CDR1 SNHLY and CDR2 FYNNEI. The V segment lost 6 bases and the J segment 4 bases; nucleotides outside the gene matches: 9. The CDR3 DNA reads as TGTGCCAGCAGACCTGGACTAGCGGGTGGGTCAGATACGCAGTATTTT. Protein: CASRPGLAGGSDTQYF.

The chain couples TRBV4-3 to TRBJ1-2, with TRBD1 matching over 8 bases. The CDR3 extends over 13 amino acids. Germline-derived CDR1 and CDR2 are LGHNA and YSLEER. The J segment lost 8 bases and the V segment lost 3 bases, leaving 5 bases of the junction unmatched. The CDR3 DNA reads TGCGCCAGCAGCCAGGGGACAGGCGCGGGCTACACCTTC. It yields the protein CASSQGTGAGYTF.

The sample holds one count of this clone. The chain uses TRBV19 and TRBJ2-2, with TRBD2 as a possible D gene (5 bases). This CDR3 region has 15 residues. The ends were cut back, 7 bases at V and 3 bases at J, with 15 bases in the middle. CDR1 is LNHDA, CDR2 SQIVND, per germline (reference sequence). CDR3: CASTRGSVDTGELFF. CDR3 nucleotides: TGTGCCAGTACCCGAGGGTCTGTGGACACCGGGGAGCTGTTTTTT.

This clone occurred once. V gene TRBV7-6 combines with J gene TRBJ2-2, with 9 bases fitting TRBD1. This CDR3 contains 16 residues. Trimming removed 5 bases from V and 0 bases from J; junction bases left unmatched: 4. Germline loops: CDR1 SGHVS, CDR2 FNYEAQ. CDR3 amino acids: CASSPRQGANTGELFF. CDR3 in DNA: TGTGCCAGCAGCCCGCGACAGGGGGCGAACACCGGGGAGCTGTTTTTT.

The rearrangement uses TRBV5-4 and TRBJ2-2, with a weak D call TRBD2 (5 bases). Germline V gene data show CDR1 as SGHNT and CDR2 as YYREEE (reference sequence). This CDR3 is 14 amino acids long. Deletions cut 3 bases from V and 7 bases from J, with 13 bases between. CDR3 protein: CASSSGGEGGELFF. The CDR3 DNA follows: TGTGCCAGCAGCTCTGGAGGTGAGGGCGGGGAGCTGTTTTTT.

The chain employs TRBV7-6 and TRBJ1-6; D is ambiguous. The germline CDR1 and CDR2 sequences are SGHVS and FNYEAQ. The CDR3 loop spans 17 amino acids. With 1 base removed from V and 3 bases from J, the gap between germline ends came to 13 bases. CDR3 residues: CASSLVGRPFYNSPLHF. In nucleotides, the CDR3 is TGTGCCAGCAGCTTAGTGGGGAGGCCCTTCTATAATTCACCCCTCCACTTT.

The J gene is TRBJ2-2, the V gene TRBV28; 11 bases fit TRBD2. The junction had 14 bases not matched to a gene; V was cut back by 8 bases and J by 3 bases. CDR1 is MDHEN, CDR2 SYDVKM, per germline. The CDR3 covers 18 residues. In DNA form, the CDR3 reads TGTGCCAGCCACTTACGAACATCTAGCGGGGGGCACACCGGGGAGCTGTTTTTT. Its translation: CASHLRTSSGGHTGELFF.

The genes are TRBV14 and TRBJ1-1; D remains unclear. CDR1 and CDR2 (germline): SGHDN, FVKESK. The V end lost 6 bases, the J end lost 0 bases, and 8 bases lay between the germline ends. The CDR3 extends over 13 amino acids. The CDR3, as DNA: TGTGCCAGCAGTGCGTTTCTGAACACTGAAGCTTTCTTT. It translates to CASSAFLNTEAFF.

The chain couples TRBV28 to TRBJ2-1; a possible D gene is TRBD1 (7 bases). Trimming took off 10 bases at V and 1 base at J, with 17 bases between the two ends. Germline CDR1 MDHEN, CDR2 SYDVKM. The length of the CDR3 is 15 residues. The CDR3 region is CATLGGGQSYNEQFF. In nucleotides, the CDR3 is TGTGCCACCCTAGGAGGGGGACAGTCCTACAATGAGCAGTTCTTC.

This clone was observed a few times. The chain links TRBV6-4 to TRBJ2-3, with D perhaps matching TRBD2 (7 bases). Trimming left V 3 bases short and J 4 bases short, with 14 bases between. CDR3 length equals 15 residues. CDR1 and CDR2 from the germline V gene are MRHNA and SNTAGT. CDR3 region: CASSEGGAGADTQYF. CDR3 sequence (DNA): TGTGCCAGCAGTGAGGGGGGGGCCGGAGCAGATACGCAGTATTTT.

The chain links TRBV4-2 to TRBJ2-2; D is unresolved. The CDR3 is 15 residues long. Germline V gene sequence: CDR1 LGHNA, CDR2 YNFKEQ. V was trimmed by 1 base and J by 4 bases, leaving 10 bases between them. Here the CDR3 reads CASSQVAGGTGELFF. The CDR3 DNA reads TGTGCCAGCAGCCAAGTGGCAGGTGGCACCGGGGAGCTGTTTTTT.

CDR3 residues: CSVVQIGTDTQYF. The CDR3 DNA reads TGCAGCGTAGTCCAAATAGGCACAGATACGCAGTATTTT. J is TRBJ2-3 and V is TRBV29-1; D uncertain. Germline V lookup: CDR1 SQVTM, CDR2 ANQGSEA. The CDR3 loop spans 13 amino acids. V was trimmed by 6 bases and J by 1 base, leaving 11 bases between them.

V gene TRBV9 combines with J gene TRBJ2-1; 13 bases fit TRBD2. Trimming removed 4 bases from V and 8 bases from J; junction bases left unmatched: 9. The CDR3 is made up of 16 amino acids. The germline CDR1 and CDR2 sequences are SGDLS and YYNGEE. The DNA for the CDR3 is TGTGCCAGCAGCCCTACTAGCGGGGGGGCTCTCGATGAGCAGTTCTTC. It is translated as CASSPTSGGALDEQFF.

The chain uses TRBV7-6 and TRBJ1-2, with D possibly matching TRBD1 (5 bases). This CDR3 spans 14 amino acids. The V end lost 2 bases, the J end lost 2 bases, and 9 bases lay between the germline ends. The germline V gene has CDR1 SGHVS and CDR2 FNYEAQ. The CDR3 sequence: CASSLSQGNYGYTF. The CDR3 DNA sequence: TGTGCCAGCAGCTTAAGTCAGGGAAACTATGGCTACACCTTC. Variable domain in full (rest from reference TRBV7-6 and TRBJ1-2): GAGVSQSPRYKVTKRGQDVALRCDPISGHVSLYWYRQALGQGPEFLTYFNYEAQQDKSGLPNDRFSAERPEGSISTLTIQRTEQRDSAMYRCASSLSQGNYGYTFGSGTRLTVV.

The chain is built from TRBV2 and TRBJ1-1; D call uncertain. This CDR3 contains 13 residues. Trimming stripped 5 bases from V and 1 base from J, with 8 bases between. Germline assignment: CDR1 SNHLY and CDR2 FYNNEI. The CDR3 sequence: CASSYTENTEAFF. The CDR3 nucleotides are TGTGCCAGCAGTTATACAGAGAACACTGAAGCTTTCTTT.

This clone is a singleton in its sample. The chain recombines TRBV19 with TRBJ1-6; a weak D match, TRBD1 (6 bases). The length of the CDR3 is 15 residues. Germline CDR1 LNHDA, CDR2 SQIVND (reference sequence). The ends were cut back, 7 bases at V and 4 bases at J, with 14 bases in the middle. The CDR3 DNA follows: TGTGCCAGTATCCCCGACAGGACTTATAATTCACCCCTCCACTTT. It codes for CASIPDRTYNSPLHF.